The 17 T cell receptor beta chains in this list originate from one sample, sequenced in a study of T cell responses to AZD1222 COVID-19 vaccine. Assay used: immunoSEQ multiplex PCR; TCRdb lists only in-frame clones, some missing. Of 140,000 to 150,000 clones in the sample, more than 85% were seen once. The sample in question was peripheral blood, obtained on day 0 of AZD1222 vaccination. All receptors derive from an adult in good health.

The chain is built from TRBV27 and TRBJ2-3; 9 bases are a match to TRBD2. Germline assignment: CDR1 MNHEY and CDR2 SMNVEV (reference sequence). Germline trimming cut 2 bases from V and 4 bases from J; bases unmatched to any gene: 7. This CDR3 has 16 amino acids. The CDR3 DNA is TGTGCCAGCAGTTTAACAGCGGGAGGTGGGTCAGATACGCAGTATTTT. Amino acids: CASSLTAGGGSDTQYF.

This clone appeared a single time. The chain links TRBV5-4 to TRBJ2-2, with a weak D call TRBD2 (6 bases). The germline gives CDR1 SGHNT, CDR2 YYREEE (reference sequence). Trimming left V 0 bases short and J 6 bases short, with 12 bases between. This CDR3 comprises 15 residues. CDR3: CASSLVERASGELFF. CDR3 nucleotide sequence: TGTGCCAGCAGCTTGGTGGAGCGGGCCTCCGGGGAGCTGTTTTTT.

V and J are TRBV4-3 and TRBJ1-2; D ambiguous. From germline, CDR1 is LGHNA and CDR2 YSLEER. V dropped 4 bases and J dropped 5 bases, with 20 bases sitting between them. The CDR3 spans 16 residues. CDR3 DNA sequence: TGCGCCAGCAGCCCGGCCCGATCCTCGACGAGATATGGCTACACCTTC. Translating it yields CASSPARSSTRYGYTF.

The V and J genes are TRBV12-5 and TRBJ2-2; no clear D gene. CDR1 and CDR2 (germline): LGHNT, FRNRAP. V was pared by 2 bases and J by 0 bases, with 7 bases between. The length of the CDR3 is 15 residues. The CDR3, as DNA: TGTGCTAGTGGTTTGAAGGGCGCGAACACCGGGGAGCTGTTTTTT. Translating gives CASGLKGANTGELFF.

This chain uses TRBV5-1 with TRBJ2-1, with D perhaps being TRBD1 or TRBD2 (5 bases each). This CDR3 is built from 14 residues. CDR1 is SGHRS and CDR2 is YFSETQ in the germline V gene. V lost 6 bases and J 9 bases, leaving 19 bases between the germline ends. The CDR3 DNA is TGCGCCAGCACAAAGGGACCGTCGGATGGTGAGCAGTTCTTC. It translates to CASTKGPSDGEQFF.

This clone was detected only a few times. The chain carries TRBV10-3 and TRBJ2-7; TRBD1 matches at 10 bases. Trimming took 1 base from V and 4 from J; bases not matched to a gene: 13. Per germline, CDR1 ENHRY and CDR2 SYGVKD. CDR3 size: 18 residues. CDR3 sequence reads: CAISELADRGRGEYEQYF. The CDR3 coding sequence is TGTGCCATCAGTGAGTTGGCCGACAGGGGGCGAGGTGAATACGAGCAGTACTTC.

This chain connects TRBV7-6 to TRBJ2-2; D call uncertain. Between the trimmed V and J ends, which lost 8 bases and 5 bases, there was a span of 6 bases. In germline, CDR1 is SGHVS, CDR2 FNYEAQ. CDR3 length: 11 amino acids. The CDR3 DNA reads TGTGCCAGCGCAGATACCGGGGAGCTGTTTTTT. It is translated as CASADTGELFF.

J is TRBJ2-5 and V is TRBV29-1; D perhaps matches TRBD1 (6 bases). The germline gives CDR1 SQVTM, CDR2 ANQGSEA. This CDR3 region has 12 residues. Trimming pared 6 bases from V and 5 bases from J, leaving 13 bases between. The chain's CDR3 is CSVRQVGETQYF. CDR3 coding DNA: TGCAGCGTAAGACAGGTCGGGGAGACCCAGTACTTC.

J is TRBJ2-3 and V is TRBV19, with 13 bases identical to TRBD2. The CDR3 is 14 amino acids. CDR1 is LNHDA and CDR2 is SQIVND in the germline V gene (reference sequence). The junction had 2 bases not matched to a gene; V was cut back by 5 bases and J by 6 bases. The CDR3 protein is CASSQLAGGDTQYF. In DNA form, the CDR3 reads TGTGCCAGTAGTCAACTAGCGGGAGGGGATACGCAGTATTTT.

With regard to this clone: The same CDR3 also results from other DNA sequences found in this sample. V usage is TRBV12-3 or TRBV12-4 and J usage is TRBJ2-1; tentatively, D is TRBD2 (6 bases). The CDR3 length is 13 residues. Trimming removed 0 bases from V and 6 bases from J, with 6 bases in between. CDR3 nucleotides: TGTGCCAGCAGTTTAGCGGGACTCAATGAGCAGTTCTTC. It specifies CASSLAGLNEQFF.

This rearrangement joins TRBV28 to TRBJ2-4, with D perhaps matching TRBD1 (6 bases). The CDR3 has 18 residues. The V gene's germline CDR1 is MDHEN and CDR2 SYDVKM. Trimming cost V 6 bases and J 2 bases, with 23 bases left between them. The DNA of the CDR3 is TGTGCCAGCAGCCCTAATAGGTGGTTATGGGGGCCCAAAAACATTCAGTACTTC. Protein product: CASSPNRWLWGPKNIQYF. The full variable domain, in which reference TRBV28 and TRBJ2-4 provide the parts outside the CDR3, is DVKVTQSSRYLVKRTGEKVFLECVQDMDHENMFWYRQDPGLGLRLIYFSYDVKMKEKGDIPEGYSVSREKKERFSLILESASTNQTSMYLCASSPNRWLWGPKNIQYFGAGTRLSVL.

The rearrangement uses TRBV10-1 and TRBJ2-5; D is undetermined. Germline V CDR1 and CDR2: WNHNN, SYGVQD (reference sequence). Trimming removed 7 bases at V and 1 base at J, with 13 bases between. The CDR3 runs to 14 residues. The CDR3 nucleotides read TGCGCCAGCAAGACTCAGACTGGCCAAGAGACCCAGTACTTC. It translates to CASKTQTGQETQYF.

The V and J genes are TRBV25-1 and TRBJ1-1; D gene ambiguous. Trimming stripped 3 bases from V and 6 bases from J, with 14 bases between. The germline CDR1 and CDR2 sequences are MGHDK and SYGVNS. The CDR3 totals 14 residues. The CDR3 nucleotides read TGTGCCAGCAGTGATCCCGGTGGTGCCTCTGAAGCTTTCTTT. Translation gives CASSDPGGASEAFF.

J is TRBJ2-7 and V is TRBV6-5, with TRBD1 identical over 8 bases. Germline lookup yields CDR1 MNHEY and CDR2 SVGAGI. The CDR3 runs 14 residues. The V gene end was trimmed by 6 bases and the J gene end by 1 base; junction bases not matched to a gene: 5. CDR3 in amino acids: CASSQGAASYEQYF. The DNA for the CDR3 is TGTGCCAGCAGCCAGGGGGCAGCATCCTACGAGCAGTACTTC.

The chain employs TRBV18 and TRBJ1-3, with D unclear. Looked up from germline, CDR1 is KGHSH and CDR2 is LQKENI. The CDR3 spans 14 residues. V lost 0 bases and J 4 bases, leaving 7 bases between the germline ends. The CDR3 is CASSPPRVGNTIYF. The CDR3 DNA follows: TGTGCCAGCTCACCACCCCGAGTAGGAAACACCATATATTTT. The full variable domain, in which reference TRBV18 and TRBJ1-3 provide the parts outside the CDR3, is NAGVMQNPRHLVRRRGQEARLRCSPMKGHSHVYWYRQLPEEGLKFMVYLQKENIIDESGMPKERFSAEFPKEGPSILRIQQVVRGDSAAYFCASSPPRVGNTIYFGEGSWLTVV.

This clone has only one observation. The chain employs TRBV5-8 and TRBJ2-6; 9 nucleotides match TRBD1. After removal of 2 bases from V and 8 bases from J, the junction contained 2 bases not matched to a gene. The CDR3 runs 14 residues. Germline loops: CDR1 SGHTS, CDR2 YDEGEE. CDR3 loop: CASSFGQGPNVLTF. CDR3 sequence (DNA): TGTGCCAGCAGCTTTGGACAGGGGCCCAACGTCCTGACTTTC.

V gene TRBV28 combines with J gene TRBJ1-4, with TRBD1 matching 7 bases. V lost 7 bases, J lost 6 bases, and 5 bases stayed unmatched. Germline values: CDR1 MDHEN, CDR2 SYDVKM. The CDR3 extends over 13 amino acids. CDR3 residues: CASTLRGDEKLFF. The CDR3 region has the DNA TGTGCCAGCACACTCAGGGGGGATGAAAAACTGTTTTTT.